This TCR beta chain came from a study of blood T cells in healthy people across ages. Whole-study findings and limits: There was no known CMV status for donors, so expanded clonotype changes were possibly confounded.

Combining a sample-barcoded 5' primer with a J-beta primer mix, a second PCR ran for about 7 to 12 cycles. One entry per CDR3 protein results from TCRdb running MiXCR on the 5' RACE reads. The repertoire holds roughly 680,000 distinct CDR3 sequences, 49% seen once, with 30% to 40% in the top ten. In its sample, this clonotype was seen a few times. Its matching antigen is unknown. The CDR3 runs to 15 residues. Germline V gene lookup returns CDR1 LGHNA and CDR2 YNFKEQ. V lost 4 bases, J lost 2 bases, and 9 bases lay in between. Extractions gave at least 5.5 micrograms of total RNA per sample. The chain links TRBV4-2 to TRBJ2-6; tentatively, D is TRBD2 (5 bases). This clonotype originated in a woman in her sixties or seventies in good health. The sequencing sample was made of blood. This CDR3 reads CASSPVEAGANVLTF. The CDR3 DNA sequence: TGTGCCAGCAGCCCGGTGGAGGCTGGGGCCAACGTCCTGACTTTC.